These 26 T cell receptor beta chains share one sample of origin, sequenced in a study of post-analysis software for immune sequencing data (dated by TCRdb to about 2015). What the authors observed across the whole study: Four to six TRBV segments, including TRBV5-6, TRBV5-1 and TRBV20-1, were significantly more frequent in patients than controls.

The library was obtained by PCR. TCRdb lists the instrument as Illumina HiSeq 2500. To reduce PCR and sequencing biases, unique molecular identifiers were built into the TCR beta cDNA libraries. TCRdb reran the public reads through fastp at Q25 and MiXCR, keeping productive beta chains. Every CDR3 protein is listed once, alongside the most common genes and DNA of its rows. In this sample the table shows about 760,000 distinct CDR3 sequences, 25% to 30% of which occur a single time. The biggest ten clones account for roughly 0.53% of the sample. For these TCRs, the target antigens are not known. What was sequenced was blood. All receptors come from a girl under 18 with multiple sclerosis.

A word on this clonotype: This is likely a read error, given that the CDR3 carries no conserved phenylalanine or tryptophan at its end. The rearrangement uses TRBV7-2 and TRBJ2-1; 14 bases match TRBD2. The CDR3 runs 18 residues. Germline V gene data show CDR1 as SGHTA and CDR2 as FQGNSA. The V gene end was trimmed by 6 bases and the J gene end by 8 bases; junction bases not matched to a gene: 15. The CDR3 bases are TGTGCCAGCAGTATGGGGATGGGGGGACTAGCGGGAGTCGATGAGCAGTTCCTC. It translates to CASSMGMGGLAGVDEQFL.

The V gene is TRBV5-1, the J gene TRBJ2-1; 7 bases are a match to TRBD1. Germline trimming cut 0 bases from V and 6 bases from J; bases unmatched to any gene: 6. This CDR3 has 15 amino acids. The germline V gene encodes CDR1 SGHRS and CDR2 YFSETQ. This CDR3 is CASSLEGTVGNEQFF. The CDR3 DNA follows: TGCGCCAGCAGCTTGGAAGGGACAGTCGGCAATGAGCAGTTCTTC.

This clonotype has just a few counts. V gene TRBV7-9 combines with J gene TRBJ2-1; 7 bases are shared with TRBD2. Germline V gives CDR1 SEHNR, CDR2 FQNEAQ (reference sequence). With 1 base clipped from V and 0 bases from J, the junction kept 12 bases outside the gene matches. The CDR3 is 19 residues long. The CDR3 region has the DNA TGTGCCAGCAGCTTAGGGGGTATTAGCGGGTGGGGCTCCTACAATGAGCAGTTCTTC. Amino acids: CASSLGGISGWGSYNEQFF.

This clonotype was observed a handful of times. The rearrangement uses TRBV28 and TRBJ2-1, with D hard to call. Germline V lookup: CDR1 MDHEN, CDR2 SYDVKM. The CDR3 length is 13 residues. Trimming removed 2 bases at V and 5 bases at J, with 7 bases between. The CDR3 DNA reads as TGTGCCAGCAGTTTAAACTCGCACAATGAGCAGTTCTTC. It yields the protein CASSLNSHNEQFF.

This clonotype has more than one count but fewer than ten. This chain joins TRBV6-5 and TRBJ2-1; D is perhaps TRBD1 (5 bases). This CDR3 comprises 18 residues. Germline lookup yields CDR1 MNHEY and CDR2 SVGAGI. The V gene lost 2 bases and the J gene lost 3 bases, with 20 bases spanning the gap. Here the CDR3 DNA reads TGTGCCAGCAGTTACCGCGATTTCAGGGTCCCAAACTACAATGAGCAGTTCTTC. It is translated as CASSYRDFRVPNYNEQFF.

This clonotype showed up just a few times. The chain combines TRBV2 with TRBJ2-2; the D gene is possibly TRBD2 (5 bases). Between the trimmed V and J ends, which lost 10 bases and 5 bases, there was a span of 14 bases. Germline V lookup: CDR1 SNHLY, CDR2 FYNNEI. The CDR3 length is 13 residues. In DNA, the CDR3 is TGTGCCACCAAAAGGGAGAGAACCGGGGAGCTGTTTTTT. This translates into CATKRERTGELFF.

V gene TRBV9 combines with J gene TRBJ2-5; D is possibly TRBD2 (5 bases). Trimming removed 0 bases from V and 5 bases from J, with 14 bases in between. The CDR3 has 15 amino acids. CDR1 and CDR2 (germline): SGDLS, YYNGEE. CDR3 nucleotides: TGTGCCAGCAGCGTAGGGGCTAGCCTGGGGGAGACCCAGTACTTC. Amino acid sequence: CASSVGASLGETQYF.

The chain employs TRBV11-2 and TRBJ2-1; no clear D. V was shortened by 0 bases and J by 5 bases, with 14 bases between the two germline ends. CDR1 and CDR2 (germline): SGHAT, FQNNGV. The CDR3 contains 16 residues. CDR3 in amino acids: CASSLDRAANHNEQFF. CDR3 sequence (DNA): TGTGCCAGCAGCTTAGATCGTGCGGCCAACCACAATGAGCAGTTCTTC.

This rearrangement joins TRBV29-1 to TRBJ2-3; the D gene could be TRBD1 or TRBD2 (5 bases each). Trimming removed 6 bases from V and 6 bases from J, with 25 bases in between. Germline loops: CDR1 SQVTM, CDR2 ANQGSEA. This CDR3 comprises 16 residues. CDR3 amino acids: CSVKPGRQHFMDTQYF. In DNA form, the CDR3 reads TGCAGCGTGAAACCGGGACGGCAACACTTCATGGATACGCAGTATTTT.

The chain uses TRBV19 and TRBJ1-5, with D maybe TRBD1 (6 bases). CDR3 length: 15 residues. Germline V lookup: CDR1 LNHDA, CDR2 SQIVND (reference sequence). The germline V and J ends were trimmed by 2 bases and 4 bases, with 12 bases remaining between them. The CDR3 sequence is CASSISRTANQPQHF. CDR3 DNA: TGTGCCAGTAGTATATCAAGGACAGCGAATCAGCCCCAGCATTTT.

The chain carries TRBV12-3 or TRBV12-4 and TRBJ2-1; 11 nucleotides agree with TRBD2. V shed 9 bases, J shed 4 bases, and the junction held 11 bases outside the gene matches. The CDR3 contains 16 residues. The CDR3 sequence: CASLSRTSGSYNEQFF. The CDR3 DNA follows: TGTGCCAGTTTGTCGCGAACTAGCGGGAGTTACAATGAGCAGTTCTTC.

V usage is TRBV20-1 and J usage is TRBJ1-2; D not certain. Trimming took off 4 bases at V and 5 bases at J, with 11 bases between the two ends. The CDR3 consists of 12 residues. CDR1 is DFQATT and CDR2 is SNEGSKA in the germline V gene (reference sequence). The CDR3 protein is CSATEGGYGYTF. The CDR3 DNA is TGCAGTGCTACAGAGGGAGGGTATGGCTACACCTTC.

Here the CDR3 reads CASSLSVGGGLYEQYF. The CDR3, as DNA: TGTGCCAGCAGTTTATCAGTCGGAGGGGGCCTCTACGAGCAGTACTTC. The rearrangement joins TRBV27 to TRBJ2-7; TRBD1 is a possible D gene (7 bases). This CDR3 comprises 16 residues. Per germline, CDR1 MNHEY and CDR2 SMNVEV (reference sequence). The V end was cut by 0 bases, the J end by 3 bases, with 15 bases between.

This clonotype has a handful of counts. The rearrangement joins TRBV20-1 to TRBJ2-7; D gene uncertain. Trimming took off 6 bases at V and 5 bases at J, with 11 bases between the two ends. Germline V CDR1 and CDR2: DFQATT, SNEGSKA (reference sequence). The CDR3 has 11 residues. CDR3 nucleotides: TGCAGTGCCCACACCTCGGACGAGCAGTACTTC. Translation gives CSAHTSDEQYF.

This clonotype occurred a few times. This chain joins TRBV5-1 and TRBJ2-1; 9 bases align to TRBD2. Germline V lookup: CDR1 SGHRS, CDR2 YFSETQ. J gave up 8 bases and V 1 base, and 7 bases lay outside the gene matches. The CDR3 covers 15 residues. This chain's CDR3 is CASSLLAGGPDEQFF. The CDR3 coding sequence is TGCGCCAGCAGCTTGCTCGCGGGAGGGCCTGATGAGCAGTTCTTC.

The DNA for the CDR3 is TGCGCCAGCAGCGAAACAGGGGGAAGCTCCTATAATTCACCCCTCCACTTT. Its protein product is CASSETGGSSYNSPLHF. The chain uses TRBV5-1 and TRBJ1-6; TRBD1 agrees at 8 bases. With 4 bases clipped from V and 0 bases from J, the junction kept 6 bases outside the gene matches. Germline lookup yields CDR1 SGHRS and CDR2 YFSETQ. This CDR3 is built from 17 residues.

This clonotype has just a few counts. This chain links TRBV20-1 with TRBJ2-1; TRBD2 is a possible D gene (6 bases). Germline V gene lookup returns CDR1 DFQATT and CDR2 SNEGSKA (reference sequence). There are 22 residues in the CDR3. Trimming removed 5 bases from V and 0 bases from J, with 35 bases in between. This CDR3 reads CSAGITSRHGVGPLGSYNEQFF. The CDR3 DNA is TGCAGTGCTGGAATTACTAGCAGACACGGGGTCGGACCGCTGGGCTCCTACAATGAGCAGTTCTTC.

This clonotype was detected a few times. The chain is built from TRBV11-2 and TRBJ2-1; 9 nucleotides agree with TRBD2. The length of the CDR3 is 18 residues. The germline V gene has CDR1 SGHAT and CDR2 FQNNGV. V was clipped by 1 base and J by 1 base; unmatched bases: 8. In DNA, the CDR3 is TGTGCCAGCAGCTTAGGTCAGCGCGGGAGGGGGTCCTACAATGAGCAGTTCTTC. It is translated as CASSLGQRGRGSYNEQFF.

This clonotype was detected a few times. The V gene is TRBV11-2, the J gene TRBJ2-1; D gene ambiguous. The CDR3 is 10 residues long. Germline CDR1 SGHAT, CDR2 FQNNGV. V gave up 10 bases and J gave up 5 bases, with 6 bases separating them. CDR3 nucleotides: TGTGCCAACGGTAACAATGAGCAGTTCTTC. Protein product: CANGNNEQFF.

The rearrangement links TRBV5-1 to TRBJ2-7, with TRBD1 matching over 11 bases. Germline loops: CDR1 SGHRS, CDR2 YFSETQ. The CDR3 sequence is 16 residues long. J lost 6 bases, V lost 3 bases, and 11 bases had no gene match. CDR3 region: CASSYGTGGPLGEQYF. CDR3 sequence (DNA): TGCGCCAGCAGCTACGGGACAGGGGGTCCCCTGGGCGAGCAGTACTTC.

V and J are TRBV6-2 or TRBV6-3 and TRBJ2-5; the match to TRBD2 covers 7 bases. Germline V lookup: CDR1 MNHEY, CDR2 SVGEGT. Losses at the gene ends were 0 bases for V and 2 bases for J; bases not matched to a gene: 12. This CDR3 has 18 amino acids. Written as DNA, the CDR3 is TGTGCCAGCAGTTACTCTGGCGGGAGATTTGCTGATCAAGAGACCCAGTACTTC. It encodes CASSYSGGRFADQETQYF.

This chain connects TRBV27 to TRBJ2-7, with 7 bases fitting TRBD2. This CDR3 has 16 amino acids. The germline CDR1 and CDR2 sequences are MNHEY and SMNVEV (reference sequence). V was clipped by 0 bases and J by 2 bases; unmatched bases: 7. The CDR3 DNA is TGTGCCAGCAGTTTATCGGTAGGGACTACCACCTACGAGCAGTACTTC. It translates to CASSLSVGTTTYEQYF.

The rearrangement joins TRBV2 to TRBJ2-2; the match to TRBD1 covers 8 bases. The CDR3 has 14 amino acids. The V gene's germline CDR1 is SNHLY and CDR2 FYNNEI. V was clipped by 7 bases and J by 7 bases; unmatched bases: 8. In DNA form, the CDR3 reads TGTGCCAGCAACGGACAGGGCGATGACGGGGAGCTGTTTTTT. Its protein is CASNGQGDDGELFF.

This clonotype was picked up a small number of times. The chain links TRBV6-5 to TRBJ2-5; D unresolved. Germline CDR1 is MNHEY and CDR2 is SVGAGI. CDR3 length: 15 amino acids. Trimming pared 0 bases from V and 5 bases from J, leaving 13 bases between. The CDR3 protein is CASSYSSDRGETQYF. The CDR3 DNA sequence: TGTGCCAGCAGTTACTCGTCGGACCGTGGGGAGACCCAGTACTTC.

V is TRBV25-1 and J is TRBJ2-4; the match to TRBD2 covers 8 bases. Per germline, CDR1 MGHDK and CDR2 SYGVNS. The CDR3 sequence is 12 residues long. The V and J ends lost 3 bases and 9 bases, in that order; junction bases with no gene match: 1. This chain's CDR3 is CASSDTSGIQYF. The CDR3 DNA reads as TGTGCCAGCAGTGACACTAGCGGCATTCAGTACTTC.

This clonotype was seen a few times. The V gene is TRBV5-1, the J gene TRBJ1-4; D is unclear. Germline V gene data show CDR1 as SGHRS and CDR2 as YFSETQ. Trimming pared 3 bases from V and 4 bases from J, leaving 13 bases between. The CDR3 length is 15 residues. For the CDR3, the DNA is TGCGCCAGCAGCTCCGGGGAGGCCCTTAATGAAAAACTGTTTTTT. Translation: CASSSGEALNEKLFF.